The 27 T cell receptor beta chains in this list originate from one sample, sequenced in a study of CD8 T cells in ankylosing spondylitis. Findings of the study overall: A TCR beta motif of several highly homologous variants seemed to mark ankylosing spondylitis blood.

One entry per CDR3 protein, called by TCRdb with MiXCR from the 5' RACE reads. There are hundreds of thousands of distinct CDR3 sequences in the sample; 10% to 15% occur only once, and less than 0.65% lies in the top ten. The antigens for these receptors are not known. Sequencing input: blood, either unsorted or a sorted T cell fraction (not recorded which). The receptors stem from a male donor with ankylosing spondylitis.

The chain uses TRBV10-3 and TRBJ1-2, with TRBD1 matching over 8 bases. Germline CDR1 is ENHRY and CDR2 is SYGVKD. This CDR3 has 15 amino acids. After removal of 2 bases from V and 8 bases from J, the junction contained 10 bases not matched to a gene. The chain's CDR3 is CAISERQETGEGYTF. For the CDR3, the DNA is TGTGCCATCAGTGAGAGACAGGAGACAGGGGAAGGCTACACCTTC.

This clonotype was observed a handful of times. In DNA form, the CDR3 reads TGCAGTGCTAGAGTCACAGGCAATCAGCCCCAGCATTTT. It translates to CSARVTGNQPQHF. The chain links TRBV20-1 to TRBJ1-5; D is unresolved. Deletions cut 1 base from V and 2 bases from J, with 6 bases between. CDR1 DFQATT and CDR2 SNEGSKA come from the germline V gene (reference sequence). This CDR3 has 13 residues.

This clonotype appeared a few times. The V gene is TRBV12-3 or TRBV12-4, the J gene TRBJ1-6; D unresolved. CDR3 length equals 14 residues. V was shortened by 4 bases and J by 7 bases, with 11 bases between the two germline ends. The CDR3 DNA follows: TGTGCCAGCAGTTCCCTCCGGCAGAATTCACCCCTCCACTTT. It codes for CASSSLRQNSPLHF.

This clonotype was seen many times. V and J are TRBV12-3 or TRBV12-4 and TRBJ2-3; 7 positions agree with TRBD2. This CDR3 is 16 amino acids long. V trimming: 3 bases; J trimming: 4 bases; junction bases outside the gene matches: 10. The CDR3 bases are TGTGCCAGCAGTTTTGTCGCGGGAGTAGGGGCAGATACGCAGTATTTT. It yields the protein CASSFVAGVGADTQYF.

This clonotype was picked up one time. This chain joins TRBV7-2 and TRBJ2-2; D is unclear. V lost 1 base and J lost 6, with 9 bases in between. Germline V gene sequence: CDR1 SGHTA, CDR2 FQGNSA. This CDR3 is built from 14 residues. CDR3 sequence (DNA): TGTGCCAGCAGCTTAGTTGGTGGCTCCGGGGAGCTGTTTTTT. It codes for CASSLVGGSGELFF.

This clonotype was counted ten times or more. This chain links TRBV20-1 with TRBJ2-1; possible D gene TRBD2, 6 bases. CDR1 and CDR2 from the germline V gene are DFQATT and SNEGSKA (reference sequence). Trimming took 0 bases from V and 4 from J, leaving 13 bases between them. CDR3 size: 15 residues. The DNA for the CDR3 is TGCAGTGCTAGAGAACTAGCCCGAGGATACAATGAGCAGTTCTTC. This codes for CSARELARGYNEQFF.

This clonotype came up a few times. The J gene is TRBJ2-7, the V gene TRBV11-2; TRBD2 matches at 11 bases. The CDR3 consists of 19 residues. V lost 2 bases and J lost 0; bases outside the gene matches: 12. Germline CDR1 reads SGHAT; CDR2 reads FQNNGV. Here the CDR3 reads CASSLKGTSGLIYSYEQYF. In DNA, the CDR3 is TGTGCCAGCAGCTTAAAGGGGACTAGCGGACTAATTTACTCCTACGAGCAGTACTTC.

This sequence joins TRBV20-1 and TRBJ2-7; 8 nucleotides line up with TRBD1. CDR1 is DFQATT and CDR2 is SNEGSKA in the germline V gene (reference sequence). CDR3 size: 13 residues. The trim removed 6 bases at V and 3 bases at J, leaving 7 bases unmatched. This CDR3 is CSAEGTGDYEQYF. For the CDR3, the DNA is TGCAGTGCGGAGGGGACAGGCGACTACGAGCAGTACTTC.

This clonotype was detected a few times. The CDR3 DNA reads as TGTGCCAGCAGCGTAGTCTCGAACACAGATACGCAGTATTTT. This encodes CASSVVSNTDTQYF. V is TRBV9 and J is TRBJ2-3; no clear D. CDR1 and CDR2 (germline): SGDLS, YYNGEE. The V end lost 0 bases, the J end lost 2 bases, and 7 bases lay between the germline ends. The CDR3 length is 14 residues.

In this sample, this clonotype turned up a few times. V and J are TRBV9 and TRBJ2-5, with a possible D match to TRBD1 (7 bases). This CDR3 is 14 amino acids long. V lost 1 base to trimming and J lost 5 bases, with 12 bases between them. Germline V CDR1 and CDR2: SGDLS, YYNGEE. DNA of the CDR3: TGTGCCAGCAGCGTAACCAGGGGGGACGAGACCCAGTACTTC. It specifies CASSVTRGDETQYF. The full variable domain, its missing parts supplied by reference TRBV9 and TRBJ2-5, is DSGVTQTPKHLITATGQRVTLRCSPRSGDLSVYWYQQSLDQGLQFLIQYYNGEERAKGNILERFSAQQFPDLHSELNLSSLELGDSALYFCASSVTRGDETQYFGPGTRLLVL.

The rearrangement links TRBV20-1 to TRBJ2-5; D possibly corresponds to TRBD1 (5 bases). Germline-derived CDR1 and CDR2 are DFQATT and SNEGSKA (reference sequence). The CDR3 loop spans 14 amino acids. V dropped 3 bases and J dropped 3 bases, with 14 bases sitting between them. This chain's CDR3 is CSASRGHLKETQYF. Written as DNA, the CDR3 is TGCAGTGCTAGTAGGGGCCACCTAAAAGAGACCCAGTACTTC.

A few counts support this clonotype. V and J are TRBV12-3 or TRBV12-4 and TRBJ2-3; 11 nucleotides align to TRBD2. The CDR3 is 19 residues long. J lost 0 bases, V lost 5 bases, and 13 bases had no gene match. This CDR3 reads CASSPYSGTSGGSTDTQYF. The CDR3 bases are TGTGCCAGCAGTCCCTACTCCGGGACTAGCGGAGGGAGCACAGATACGCAGTATTTT.

This clonotype came up a few times. The gene calls are TRBV5-5 and TRBJ1-5; the D is unclear. The CDR3 extends over 13 amino acids. Germline CDR1 is SGHKS and CDR2 is YYEKEE (reference sequence). The ends were cut back, 0 bases at V and 7 bases at J, with 8 bases in the middle. Written as DNA, the CDR3 is TGTGCCAGCAGCTTGGGACCCAGGCAGCCCCAGCATTTT. Residues: CASSLGPRQPQHF.

J is TRBJ1-1 and V is TRBV4-3, with 7 bases matching TRBD1. The CDR3 runs to 15 residues. After removal of 4 bases from V and 7 bases from J, the junction contained 12 bases not matched to a gene. Looked up from germline, CDR1 is LGHNA and CDR2 is YSLEER. The CDR3 reads CASSRNAGGPREAFF. CDR3 nucleotide sequence: TGCGCCAGCAGCCGAAACGCAGGGGGGCCACGTGAAGCTTTCTTT.

Many counts were recorded for this clonotype. J is TRBJ2-7 and V is TRBV20-1; possibly TRBD2 for D (6 bases). This CDR3 region has 13 residues. V was trimmed by 4 bases and J by 3 bases, leaving 13 bases between them. The germline V gene encodes CDR1 DFQATT and CDR2 SNEGSKA (reference sequence). This chain's CDR3 is CSAKAGTYYEQYF. The CDR3 DNA reads TGCAGTGCTAAGGCGGGGACCTACTACGAGCAGTACTTC.

This clonotype was counted ten times or more. The chain uses TRBV29-1 and TRBJ2-1; D remains ambiguous. V was trimmed by 1 base and J by 10 bases, leaving 14 bases between them. The CDR3 loop spans 13 amino acids. The germline V gene has CDR1 SQVTM and CDR2 ANQGSEA. CDR3 in amino acids: CSVEAPPRWEQFF. DNA of the CDR3: TGCAGCGTTGAAGCCCCCCCTCGGTGGGAGCAGTTCTTC.

This chain uses TRBV5-1 with TRBJ2-1; TRBD2 agrees at 7 bases. Germline V CDR1 and CDR2: SGHRS, YFSETQ. After removal of 2 bases from V and 6 bases from J, the junction contained 8 bases not matched to a gene. The CDR3 runs 15 residues. CDR3 DNA sequence: TGCGCCAGCAGCTTCCCTAGCGGAAACGCCAATGAGCAGTTCTTC. Its protein product is CASSFPSGNANEQFF.

The J gene is TRBJ2-5, the V gene TRBV20-1; D possibly matches TRBD1 or TRBD2 (6 bases each). The V and J ends lost 1 base and 5 bases respectively, with 14 bases between them. CDR1 and CDR2 (germline): DFQATT, SNEGSKA (reference sequence). This CDR3 region has 14 residues. The chain's CDR3 is CSARVGGAGETQYF. The CDR3 DNA sequence: TGCAGTGCTAGAGTCGGGGGCGCGGGTGAGACCCAGTACTTC.

V and J are TRBV27 and TRBJ2-2; the D gene could be TRBD1 or TRBD2 (5 bases each). There are 18 residues in the CDR3. Trimming left V 2 bases short and J 4 bases short, with 20 bases between. Germline CDR1 is MNHEY and CDR2 is SMNVEV (reference sequence). CDR3 residues: CASSLTTRRRGPTGELFF. The CDR3 nucleotides read TGTGCCAGCAGTTTAACTACGAGGAGACGGGGACCCACCGGGGAGCTGTTTTTT.

The chain couples TRBV27 to TRBJ1-2; TRBD1 agrees at 7 bases. Germline assignment: CDR1 MNHEY and CDR2 SMNVEV (reference sequence). The junction had 16 bases not matched to a gene; V was cut back by 2 bases and J by 4 bases. The CDR3 is 18 amino acids. CDR3 nucleotides: TGTGCCAGCAGTTTACAGGGGGGGACAAGGGGTCCCCCCTATGGCTACACCTTC. Translated, it gives CASSLQGGTRGPPYGYTF.

This chain links TRBV7-9 with TRBJ1-2, with D hard to call. The ends were cut back, 1 base at V and 8 bases at J, with 8 bases in the middle. The germline V gene has CDR1 SEHNR and CDR2 FQNEAQ (reference sequence). The CDR3 totals 12 residues. CDR3 loop: CASSLGIGGYTF. As DNA, the CDR3 is TGTGCCAGCAGCTTAGGGATTGGAGGCTACACCTTC.

The chain employs TRBV4-3 and TRBJ1-1; D is unclear. The V gene lost 0 bases and the J gene lost 4 bases, with 12 bases spanning the gap. Germline V gene sequence: CDR1 LGHNA, CDR2 YSLEER. The length of the CDR3 is 15 residues. The CDR3 region has the DNA TGCGCCAGCAGCCAAGATACCGGTATTGGCACTGAAGCTTTCTTT. Its translation: CASSQDTGIGTEAFF.

In this sample, this clonotype turned up a few times. This chain connects TRBV20-1 to TRBJ1-1, with 8 bases lining up with TRBD1. The CDR3 runs to 12 residues. After removal of 6 bases from V and 11 bases from J, the junction contained 11 bases not matched to a gene. CDR1 and CDR2 (germline): DFQATT, SNEGSKA (reference sequence). The DNA for the CDR3 is TGCAGTGCATCCGGGACAGGAGGTTTGGCTTTCTTT. Its translation is CSASGTGGLAFF.

V gene TRBV11-1 combines with J gene TRBJ1-2; TRBD1 is a possible D gene (5 bases). There are 14 residues in the CDR3. The V end lost 2 bases, the J end lost 5 bases, and 12 bases lay between the germline ends. Germline CDR1 and CDR2: SGHAT and FQDESV (reference sequence). This CDR3 reads CASSLTRQPYGYTF. DNA for the CDR3: TGTGCCAGCAGCTTAACGAGACAGCCTTATGGCTACACCTTC.

The chain combines TRBV15 with TRBJ2-1; no clear D. V was trimmed by 1 base and J by 9 bases, leaving 16 bases between them. From germline, CDR1 is LNHNV and CDR2 YYDKDF (reference sequence). This CDR3 has 15 residues. CDR3 sequence (DNA): TGTGCCACCAGCAGAGTTTTTCGGCTGAAAGGTGAGCAGTTCTTC. Translated, it gives CATSRVFRLKGEQFF.

The chain has TRBV5-1 and TRBJ1-4; possibly TRBD1 for D (6 bases). Germline loops: CDR1 SGHRS, CDR2 YFSETQ. This CDR3 region has 16 residues. The V and J ends lost 4 bases and 4 bases respectively, with 17 bases between them. CDR3 sequence reads: CASSPEAAGVNEKLFF. The CDR3 nucleotides are TGCGCCAGCAGCCCGGAGGCGGCAGGGGTTAATGAAAAACTGTTTTTT. The whole variable domain, remainder taken from reference TRBV5-1 and TRBJ1-4, is KAGVTQTPRYLIKTRGQQVTLSCSPISGHRSVSWYQQTPGQGLQFLFEYFSETQRNKGNFPGRFSGRQFSNSRSEMNVSTLELGDSALYLCASSPEAAGVNEKLFFGSGTQLSVL.

This chain connects TRBV7-2 to TRBJ2-1; D may be TRBD1 (9 bases). The CDR3 covers 16 residues. V lost 5 bases and J 4 bases, leaving 18 bases between the germline ends. The V gene's germline CDR1 is SGHTA and CDR2 FQGNSA. CDR3 in amino acids: CASSRDRASGYNEQFF. The CDR3 DNA sequence: TGTGCCAGCAGCAGGGACAGGGCTAGCGGGTACAATGAGCAGTTCTTC.